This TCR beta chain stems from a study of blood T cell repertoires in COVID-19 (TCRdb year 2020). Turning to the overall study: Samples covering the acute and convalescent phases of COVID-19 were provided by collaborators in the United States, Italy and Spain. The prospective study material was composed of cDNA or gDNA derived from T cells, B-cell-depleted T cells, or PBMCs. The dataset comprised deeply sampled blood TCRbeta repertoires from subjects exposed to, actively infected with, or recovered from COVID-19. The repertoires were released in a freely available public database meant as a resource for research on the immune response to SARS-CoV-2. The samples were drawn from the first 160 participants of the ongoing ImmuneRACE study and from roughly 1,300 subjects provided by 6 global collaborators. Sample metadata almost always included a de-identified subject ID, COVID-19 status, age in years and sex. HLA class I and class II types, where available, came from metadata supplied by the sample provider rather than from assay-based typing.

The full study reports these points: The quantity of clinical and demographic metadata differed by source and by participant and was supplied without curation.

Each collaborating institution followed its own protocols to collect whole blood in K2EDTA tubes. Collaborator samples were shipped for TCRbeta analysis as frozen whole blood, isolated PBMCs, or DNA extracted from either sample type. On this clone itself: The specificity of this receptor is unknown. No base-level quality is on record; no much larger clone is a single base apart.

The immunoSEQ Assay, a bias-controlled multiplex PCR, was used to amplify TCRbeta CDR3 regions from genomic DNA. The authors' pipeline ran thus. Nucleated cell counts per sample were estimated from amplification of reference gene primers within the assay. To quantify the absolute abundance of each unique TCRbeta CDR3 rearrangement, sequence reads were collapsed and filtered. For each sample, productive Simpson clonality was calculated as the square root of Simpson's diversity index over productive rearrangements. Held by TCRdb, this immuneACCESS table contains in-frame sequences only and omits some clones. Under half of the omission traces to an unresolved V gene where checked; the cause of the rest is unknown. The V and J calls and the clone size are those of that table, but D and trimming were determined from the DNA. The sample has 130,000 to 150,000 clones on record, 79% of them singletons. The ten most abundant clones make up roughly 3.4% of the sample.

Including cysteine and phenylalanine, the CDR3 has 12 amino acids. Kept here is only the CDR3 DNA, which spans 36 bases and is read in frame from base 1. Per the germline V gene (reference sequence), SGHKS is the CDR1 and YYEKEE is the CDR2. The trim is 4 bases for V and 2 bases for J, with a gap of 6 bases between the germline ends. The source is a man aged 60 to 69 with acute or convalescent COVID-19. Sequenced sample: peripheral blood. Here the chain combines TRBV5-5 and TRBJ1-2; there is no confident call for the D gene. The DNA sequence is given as TGTGCCAGCAGCGACATAAACTATGGCTACACCTTC. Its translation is CASSDINYGYTF.